A selection of T cell receptor beta chains follows, all from one sample in a study of cytomegalovirus exposure and HLA in healthy donors. Repertoires were generated with immunoSEQ multiplex PCR, while TCRdb's copy carries only in-frame clones and drops some. The table has roughly 190,000 clones, 80% seen once. The specimen sequenced was PBMCs. These receptors were taken from a man between 40 and 49 years old in good health and CMV-seropositive. CDR3s include the opening cysteine and the closing phenylalanine or tryptophan. A D gene is named only where the DNA matches it firmly. The listing skips clone size in some rows; elsewhere it reads once, few, many or a size class.

j_gene,v_gene,abundance,d_gene,CDR3aa,CDR3nt
TRBJ1-5,TRBV7-3,NA,TRBD1,CASSPGGNQPQHF,TGTGCCAGCAGCCCAGGGGGAAATCAGCCCCAGCATTTT
TRBJ2-2,TRBV7-2,few,TRBD1,CASSLVYRRGLPGAGELFF,TGTGCCAGCAGCTTAGTTTACCGCAGGGGGCTTCCTGGGGCCGGGGAGCTGTTTTTT
TRBJ2-7,TRBV23-1,NA,TRBD1,CASTQLTGRYEQYF,TGCGCCAGCACCCAACTGACAGGGCGCTACGAGCAGTACTTC
TRBJ2-5,TRBV6-1,NA,TRBD2,CASSDSRQRGHQETQYF,TGTGCCAGCAGTGACAGTCGGCAGCGGGGGCATCAAGAGACCCAGTACTTC
TRBJ1-6,TRBV2,NA,TRBD1,CASRDRAYNSPLHF,TGTGCCAGCCGGGACAGGGCCTATAATTCACCCCTCCACTTT
TRBJ1-4,TRBV4-1,few,NA,CASSLQGSNEKLFF,TGCGCCAGCAGCCTACAGGGATCTAATGAAAAACTGTTTTTT
TRBJ2-3,TRBV23-1,NA,NA,CASSQSLRVDTQYF,TGCGCCAGCAGTCAATCGCTGCGGGTGGATACGCAGTATTTT
TRBJ2-7,TRBV5-6,NA,TRBD1,CASSSDRGSYEQYF,TGTGCCAGCAGCTCGGACAGGGGGTCCTACGAGCAGTACTTC
TRBJ1-1,TRBV4-1,few,TRBD1,CASSQETGRWEAFF,TGCGCCAGCAGCCAAGAGACAGGGAGGTGGGAAGCTTTCTTT
TRBJ2-7,TRBV5-1,NA,TRBD2,CASSTSGGYEQYF,TGCGCCAGCAGCACTAGCGGGGGCTACGAGCAGTACTTC
TRBJ2-1,TRBV9,once,TRBD1,CASSPPGGSYNEQFF,TGTGCCAGCAGTCCCCCAGGGGGCTCCTACAATGAGCAGTTCTTC
TRBJ1-1,TRBV19,NA,TRBD1,CASSIPTGTFAEAFF,TGTGCCAGTAGTATCCCGACAGGGACCTTCGCTGAAGCTTTCTTT
TRBJ2-7,TRBV5-1,once,TRBD2,CASSPPGLAGGPREQYF,TGCGCCAGCAGCCCACCGGGACTAGCGGGGGGGCCTCGGGAGCAGTACTTC
TRBJ1-1,TRBV4-3,few,TRBD1,CASSQERTGSTEAFF,TGCGCCAGCAGCCAAGAGAGGACAGGTTCCACTGAAGCTTTCTTT
TRBJ2-1,TRBV29-1,NA,NA,CSVAGGSYNEQFF,TGCAGCGTTGCCGGGGGATCCTACAATGAGCAGTTCTTC
TRBJ2-2,TRBV27,NA,NA,CASSLGQVVPSGELFF,TGTGCCAGCAGTTTAGGGCAGGTGGTCCCCAGCGGGGAGCTGTTTTTT
TRBJ2-7,TRBV7-2,NA,TRBD2,CASSLGLAGGAGEQYF,TGTGCCAGCAGTTTGGGACTAGCGGGGGGAGCGGGCGAGCAGTACTTC
TRBJ1-5,TRBV27,NA,TRBD1,CASSLRGHSNQPQHF,TGTGCCAGCAGCCTAAGGGGGCACAGCAATCAGCCCCAGCATTTT
TRBJ1-1,TRBV5-4,few,NA,CASSLDIMNTEAFF,TGTGCCAGCAGCTTGGACATAATGAACACTGAAGCTTTCTTT
TRBJ2-7,TRBV7-9,NA,NA,CASSLASSYEQYF,TGTGCCAGCAGCTTAGCGAGCTCCTACGAGCAGTACTTC
TRBJ2-2,TRBV28,NA,NA,CASSSITGELFF,TGTGCCAGCAGTTCCATCACCGGGGAGCTGTTTTTT
TRBJ1-4,TRBV28,NA,NA,CASSLTGLEKLFF,TGTGCCAGCAGCCTCACAGGGTTAGAAAAACTGTTTTTT
TRBJ1-4,TRBV4-3,few,TRBD1,CASSQDRDSLREKLFF,TGCGCCAGCAGCCAAGACCGGGACAGTTTGCGGGAAAAACTGTTTTTT
TRBJ2-1,TRBV5-1,NA,TRBD2,CASSLEAGALYNEQFF,TGCGCCAGCAGCTTGGAAGCGGGGGCCCTTTACAATGAGCAGTTCTTC
TRBJ1-2,TRBV27,NA,NA,CASSLYGGAGRDPANYGYTF,TGTGCCAGCAGTTTATATGGGGGGGCGGGCAGGGACCCCGCTAACTATGGCTACACCTTC
TRBJ1-1,TRBV7-2,NA,NA,CASSVTPGTTEAFF,TGTGCCAGCAGCGTTACTCCAGGAACCACTGAAGCTTTCTTT
TRBJ2-7,TRBV27,NA,TRBD2,CASSFRTPGGDEQYF,TGTGCCAGCAGTTTTAGGACTCCTGGGGGGGACGAGCAGTACTTC
TRBJ2-1,TRBV6-5,NA,TRBD2,CASSSSGGLEYSEQFF,TGTGCCAGCAGTTCATCGGGGGGACTCGAGTACAGCGAGCAGTTCTTC
TRBJ1-5,TRBV27,NA,NA,CASSIYTGVLTQPQHF,TGTGCCAGCAGTATCTATACAGGAGTCTTGACTCAGCCCCAGCATTTT
TRBJ1-4,TRBV5-4,NA,NA,CASSLGSREEKLFF,TGTGCCAGCAGCTTGGGGTCTCGGGAAGAAAAACTGTTTTTT
TRBJ1-6,TRBV6-5,NA,NA,CASSYSNPVYNSPLHF,TGTGCCAGCAGTTACTCGAATCCAGTTTATAATTCACCCCTCCACTTT
TRBJ2-2,TRBV5-1,NA,TRBD2,CASSLGSTSGGNTGELFF,TGCGCCAGCAGCCTGGGGTCCACTAGCGGGGGGAACACCGGGGAGCTGTTTTTT
TRBJ2-2,TRBV7-6,NA,TRBD1,CASSTGQGNTGELFF,TGTGCCAGCAGCACGGGACAGGGCAACACCGGGGAGCTGTTTTTT
TRBJ2-1,TRBV5-1,NA,TRBD2,CASSPIPGGYNEQFF,TGCGCCAGCAGCCCCATCCCGGGGGGATACAATGAGCAGTTCTTC
TRBJ2-2,TRBV6-5,NA,TRBD1,CASRDRGPGELFF,TGTGCCAGCAGGGACAGGGGCCCCGGGGAGCTGTTTTTT
TRBJ1-5,TRBV5-1,NA,TRBD1,CASSLGGGGFNQPQHF,TGCGCCAGCAGCTTGGGTGGAGGGGGCTTCAATCAGCCCCAGCATTTT
TRBJ1-3,TRBV9,few,NA,CASSVAVGGAGNTIYF,TGTGCCAGCAGCGTAGCTGTGGGAGGGGCGGGAAACACCATATATTTT
TRBJ2-5,TRBV5-4,NA,TRBD1,CASSPRGQGAVETQYF,TGTGCCAGCAGCCCACGCGGACAGGGGGCCGTTGAGACCCAGTACTTC
TRBJ2-3,TRBV28,once,TRBD2,CASSSPALGAGGTSTDTQYF,TGTGCCAGCAGTTCCCCCGCCCTAGGGGCGGGGGGGACTAGCACAGATACGCAGTATTTT
TRBJ1-2,TRBV5-1,NA,TRBD1,CASSQPGQNYGYTF,TGCGCCAGCAGTCAGCCGGGACAGAACTATGGCTACACCTTC
TRBJ1-1,TRBV23-1,NA,TRBD1,CASSQSDRESRNTEAFF,TGCGCCAGCAGTCAATCGGACAGGGAGTCAAGGAACACTGAAGCTTTCTTT
TRBJ2-7,TRBV29-1,NA,NA,CSVGGNYEQYF,TGCAGCGTGGGAGGTAACTACGAGCAGTACTTC
TRBJ1-5,TRBV27,NA,NA,CASSYGGSNQPQHF,TGTGCCAGCAGTTACGGGGGAAGCAATCAGCCCCAGCATTTT
TRBJ2-3,TRBV15,NA,TRBD1,CATSRDAGQGTDTQYF,TGTGCCACCAGCAGAGATGCTGGACAGGGCACAGATACGCAGTATTTT
TRBJ1-2,TRBV7-2,NA,TRBD1,CASSLDGTAYGYTF,TGTGCCAGCAGCTTAGACGGGACAGCCTATGGCTACACCTTC
TRBJ1-1,TRBV6-1,NA,TRBD1,CASGAGQALNTEAFF,TGTGCCAGCGGAGCCGGACAGGCCTTGAACACTGAAGCTTTCTTT
TRBJ2-2,TRBV5-1,NA,TRBD2,CASKSGGHTGELFF,TGCGCCAGCAAGTCGGGGGGGCACACCGGGGAGCTGTTTTTT
TRBJ1-1,TRBV5-4,NA,NA,CASSFPAGGNTEAFF,TGTGCCAGCAGCTTCCCCGCCGGGGGGAACACTGAAGCTTTCTTT
TRBJ1-1,TRBV19,NA,TRBD1,CASTTGTGEMNTEAFF,TGTGCCAGTACCACCGGGACAGGGGAAATGAACACTGAAGCTTTCTTT
TRBJ2-3,TRBV10-2,NA,TRBD1,CASSEGLQGQPSGQYF,TGCGCCAGCAGTGAGGGGTTACAGGGGCAACCGTCGGGGCAGTATTTT
TRBJ1-3,TRBV7-8,NA,NA,CASSLEVAGSIVGNTIYF,TGTGCCAGCAGCTTAGAAGTTGCAGGGTCAATCGTCGGAAACACCATATATTTT
TRBJ2-7,TRBV5-6,NA,NA,CASRMMGGRFYEQYF,TGTGCCAGCAGAATGATGGGGGGTCGGTTCTACGAGCAGTACTTC
TRBJ2-7,TRBV7-9,NA,TRBD2,CASSLSLSGGEQYF,TGTGCCAGCAGCTTAAGTCTAAGCGGGGGTGAGCAGTACTTC
TRBJ2-5,TRBV5-8,NA,TRBD2,CASSLEISGGPQETQYF,TGTGCCAGCAGCTTGGAAATCAGCGGGGGCCCCCAAGAGACCCAGTACTTC
TRBJ2-3,TRBV14,NA,NA,CASSTLEASADTQYF,TGTGCCAGCAGCACCCTCGAAGCTAGCGCAGATACGCAGTATTTT
TRBJ1-3,TRBV28,NA,NA,CASDSFPSNSGNTMYF,TGTGCCAGCGACAGTTTCCCCAGCAACTCTGGAAACACCATGTATTTT
TRBJ2-5,TRBV21-1,NA,NA,CASSKQPGQGLETQYF,TGTGCCAGCAGCAAGCAGCCGGGACAGGGGTTAGAGACCCAGTACTTC
TRBJ1-2,TRBV29-1,NA,TRBD1,CSVEVMGQAYTF,TGCAGCGTTGAAGTCATGGGACAGGCTTACACCTTC